Below are 15 T cell receptor beta chains sequenced from a single sample in a study of monozygotic twins with cystic fibrosis. The table came from immunoSEQ multiplex PCR; TCRdb's copy has only in-frame clones and leaves some out. The sample carries 13,000 to 15,000 clones, roughly 85% recorded once. Sequencing was performed on blood. The receptors shown here come from a boy between 10 and 17 years old with cystic fibrosis.

V is TRBV29-1 and J is TRBJ1-2; perhaps TRBD1 as D (6 bases). Germline V CDR1 and CDR2: SQVTM, ANQGSEA. V lost 4 bases and J 2 bases, leaving 11 bases between the germline ends. The CDR3 runs to 13 residues. The CDR3: CSVGRGANYGYTF. The CDR3 DNA sequence: TGCAGCGTTGGAAGGGGGGCCAACTATGGCTACACCTTC.

This clone was detected only a few times. The chain is built from TRBV4-1 and TRBJ2-1; 15 bases fit TRBD2. The CDR3 totals 16 residues. The germline gives CDR1 MGHRA, CDR2 YSYEKL. The V and J ends lost 1 base and 12 bases, in that order; junction bases with no gene match: 7. The chain's CDR3 is CASSQGTSGRVPTQFF. Written as DNA, the CDR3 is TGCGCCAGCAGCCAAGGGACTAGCGGGAGGGTCCCCACGCAGTTCTTC.

The chain employs TRBV5-6 and TRBJ2-7; 7 nucleotides agree with TRBD2. Losses at the gene ends were 3 bases for V and 2 bases for J; bases not matched to a gene: 5. There are 14 residues in the CDR3. CDR1 SGHDT and CDR2 YYEEEE come from the germline V gene. The CDR3 region is CASSYWDYPYEQYF. The CDR3 coding sequence is TGTGCCAGCAGCTACTGGGACTACCCCTACGAGCAGTACTTC.

The chain recombines TRBV27 with TRBJ2-7, with a possible D match to TRBD1 (5 bases). The CDR3 spans 14 residues. Looked up from germline, CDR1 is MNHEY and CDR2 is SMNVEV (reference sequence). The V and J ends lost 4 bases and 4 bases respectively, with 14 bases between them. The CDR3: CASSSHRTAYEQYF. The CDR3 nucleotides are TGTGCCAGCAGTTCGCACAGGACCGCTTACGAGCAGTACTTC.

This clone was seen more than once but under ten times. V usage is TRBV13 and J usage is TRBJ1-2; TRBD1 aligns across 7 bases. The germline V gene has CDR1 PRHDT and CDR2 FYEKMQ (reference sequence). This CDR3 is built from 12 residues. The trim removed 2 bases at V and 8 bases at J, leaving 2 bases unmatched. CDR3 nucleotide sequence: TGTGCCAGCAGCTTAACAGGGGAAGGCTACACCTTC. This translates into CASSLTGEGYTF.

In its sample, this clone was seen a few times. The gene calls are TRBV29-1 and TRBJ2-7; 9 nucleotides match TRBD1. V lost 6 bases, J lost 5 bases, and 2 bases stayed unmatched. Looked up from germline, CDR1 is SQVTM and CDR2 is ANQGSEA. The CDR3 is made up of 11 amino acids. In nucleotides, the CDR3 is TGCAGCGTGGGACAGGGCCACGAGCAGTACTTC. The encoded protein is CSVGQGHEQYF.

J is TRBJ1-1 and V is TRBV10-3; weak D call: TRBD1 (5 bases). V was shortened by 6 bases and J by 1 base, with 12 bases between the two germline ends. This CDR3 is built from 14 residues. Germline CDR1 and CDR2: ENHRY and SYGVKD. This chain's CDR3 is CAIRVNDRNTEAFF. Written as DNA, the CDR3 is TGTGCCATCAGGGTTAACGACAGGAACACTGAAGCTTTCTTT.

This chain joins TRBV5-6 and TRBJ1-2; no reliable D call. Germline CDR1 reads SGHDT; CDR2 reads YYEEEE. The CDR3 has 17 amino acids. Between the trimmed V and J ends, which lost 3 bases and 4 bases, there was a span of 22 bases. Here the CDR3 DNA reads TGTGCCAGCAGCTCAACACCCACTGACCAGGCGGCCTATGGCTACACCTTC. This codes for CASSSTPTDQAAYGYTF.

V usage is TRBV10-3 and J usage is TRBJ1-2; possible D gene TRBD1, 5 bases. V was trimmed by 11 bases and J by 8 bases, leaving 21 bases between them. Looked up from germline, CDR1 is ENHRY and CDR2 is SYGVKD. CDR3 length: 13 residues. The CDR3 DNA is TGTGCCGCTGCGGATGGGGGTCCCAGGGGCTACACCTTC. Its protein is CAAADGGPRGYTF.

CDR3 in DNA: TGTGCCAGCAGCCTCCTACAGGGGGAATTAGGTTTCGGTGGCTACACCTTC. Translating gives CASSLLQGELGFGGYTF. V usage is TRBV5-5 and J usage is TRBJ1-2, with 8 bases lining up with TRBD1. The CDR3 is made up of 17 amino acids. CDR1 is SGHKS, CDR2 YYEKEE, per germline (reference sequence). V shed 4 bases, J shed 7 bases, and the junction held 18 bases outside the gene matches.

V usage is TRBV28 and J usage is TRBJ1-2; D possibly corresponds to TRBD1 (5 bases). Germline CDR1 MDHEN, CDR2 SYDVKM. V was trimmed by 5 bases and J by 8 bases, leaving 9 bases between them. There are 11 residues in the CDR3. CDR3 sequence (DNA): TGTGCCAGCAGTCTAGGGGTCGGCTACACCTTC. It translates to CASSLGVGYTF.

The rearrangement links TRBV19 to TRBJ1-4; no reliable D call. V dropped 7 bases and J dropped 7 bases, with 13 bases sitting between them. The CDR3 consists of 13 residues. Germline lookup yields CDR1 LNHDA and CDR2 SQIVND (reference sequence). CDR3 coding DNA: TGTGCCAGTATCGGAAGTCTAGCTGAAAAACTGTTTTTT. Translated, it gives CASIGSLAEKLFF.

The chain joins TRBV4-2 to TRBJ1-6; the match to TRBD1 covers 8 bases. Looked up from germline, CDR1 is LGHNA and CDR2 is YNFKEQ. V trimming: 5 bases; J trimming: 6 bases; junction bases outside the gene matches: 9. The CDR3 consists of 16 residues. The CDR3 nucleotides read TGTGCCAGCAGCGCCCTCAGGGGGCAGAGTAATTCACCCCTCCACTTT. Its protein is CASSALRGQSNSPLHF.

The V gene is TRBV9, the J gene TRBJ2-5, with 7 bases matching TRBD1. Germline V gene lookup returns CDR1 SGDLS and CDR2 YYNGEE. V gave up 2 bases and J gave up 3 bases; unmatched junction bases: 4. The CDR3 is 14 amino acids. CDR3 in DNA: TGTGCCAGCAGCGTGGGGACAGATAAAGAGACCCAGTACTTC. Residues: CASSVGTDKETQYF.

The gene calls are TRBV7-9 and TRBJ2-1; D is uncertain. The CDR3 consists of 14 residues. V was pared by 2 bases and J by 2 bases, with 7 bases between. Germline CDR1 is SEHNR and CDR2 is FQNEAQ (reference sequence). The CDR3 DNA follows: TGTGCCAGCAGCTTATTTGCGACCTACAATGAGCAGTTCTTC. Amino acid sequence: CASSLFATYNEQFF. The full variable domain, with the rest looked up from reference TRBV7-9 and TRBJ2-1, is DTGVSQNPRHKITKRGQNVTFRCDPISEHNRLYWYRQTLGQGPEFLTYFQNEAQLEKSRLLSDRFSAERPKGSFSTLEIQRTEQGDSAMYLCASSLFATYNEQFFGPGTRLTVL.